One and the same sample provided the 21 T cell receptor beta chains below, sequenced in a study of blood T cell repertoires in COVID-19. Measured with immunoSEQ multiplex PCR; TCRdb has only the in-frame clones, and not every one. This table has a few hundred thousand clones, roughly 88% appearing once. Material for sequencing was peripheral blood. The receptors here all came from a woman in her forties who had recovered from COVID-19.

The chain has TRBV12-3 or TRBV12-4 and TRBJ2-1, with D unclear. This CDR3 spans 13 amino acids. Between the trimmed V and J ends, which lost 0 bases and 5 bases, there was a span of 5 bases. CDR3 nucleotides: TGTGCCAGCAGTTTAGCGCGAAACAATGAGCAGTTCTTC. It codes for CASSLARNNEQFF.

This clone came up a few times. The chain combines TRBV7-9 with TRBJ1-1; D ambiguous. V was trimmed by 5 bases and J by 5 bases, leaving 9 bases between them. This CDR3 has 12 amino acids. CDR1 SEHNR and CDR2 FQNEAQ come from the germline V gene (reference sequence). The CDR3 DNA follows: TGTGCCAGCAGCCCCCCGGGGACTGAAGCTTTCTTT. Translating gives CASSPPGTEAFF.

The chain couples TRBV5-1 to TRBJ2-3; D is ambiguous. The CDR3 spans 11 residues. Looked up from germline, CDR1 is SGHRS and CDR2 is YFSETQ. V lost 1 base and J 5 bases, leaving 2 bases between the germline ends. The CDR3 sequence is CASSLLDTQYF. The DNA for the CDR3 is TGCGCCAGCAGCTTGCTAGATACGCAGTATTTT.

The chain is built from TRBV6-2 or TRBV6-3 and TRBJ2-1; maybe TRBD2 (5 bases). The germline gives CDR1 MNHEY, CDR2 SVGEGT. The CDR3 extends over 15 amino acids. V was clipped by 0 bases and J by 6 bases, with 12 bases between them. CDR3 in DNA: TGTGCCAGCAGTTACTCCTATAATCGGGGCAATGAGCAGTTCTTC. It encodes CASSYSYNRGNEQFF.

This clone was counted only a few times. This chain uses TRBV15 with TRBJ2-6; 7 nucleotides agree with TRBD1. The CDR3 length is 16 residues. Losses at the gene ends were 8 bases for V and 4 bases for J; bases not matched to a gene: 11. CDR1 LNHNV and CDR2 YYDKDF come from the germline V gene (reference sequence). Here the CDR3 DNA reads TGTGCCACCGCACCGAGACAGGGAGACGGGGCCAACGTCCTGACTTTC. It encodes CATAPRQGDGANVLTF.

This clone has just one count. CDR3 in amino acids: CASSRGASGGLLETQYF. CDR3 nucleotides: TGTGCCAGCAGCCGGGGCGCTAGCGGGGGCTTATTAGAGACCCAGTACTTC. The genes are TRBV7-6 and TRBJ2-5; 10 bases align to TRBD2. Germline V gives CDR1 SGHVS, CDR2 FNYEAQ. Germline trimming cut 5 bases from V and 4 bases from J; bases unmatched to any gene: 13. The CDR3 sequence is 17 residues long.

The rearrangement joins TRBV5-8 to TRBJ2-1; no clear D gene. Germline V gene lookup returns CDR1 SGHTS and CDR2 YDEGEE. Trimming left V 4 bases short and J 1 base short, with 15 bases between. The CDR3 sequence is 16 residues long. For the CDR3, the DNA is TGTGCCAGCAGCCCCCCCTGGCCAGGTTCCTACAATGAGCAGTTCTTC. This sequence encodes CASSPPWPGSYNEQFF.

The chain couples TRBV5-4 to TRBJ2-5, with 12 bases that match TRBD2. Germline-derived CDR1 and CDR2 are SGHNT and YYREEE (reference sequence). The junction had 5 bases not matched to a gene; V was cut back by 3 bases and J by 2 bases. The CDR3 sequence is 16 residues long. The CDR3 bases are TGTGCCAGCAGCTCGATGACTAGCGGGGGACAAGAGACCCAGTACTTC. Residues: CASSSMTSGGQETQYF.

This chain uses TRBV24-1 with TRBJ1-2; 7 bases line up with TRBD1. Losses at the gene ends were 3 bases for V and 4 bases for J; bases not matched to a gene: 7. This CDR3 spans 15 amino acids. Germline-derived CDR1 and CDR2 are KGHDR and SFDVKD. For the CDR3, the DNA is TGTGCCACCAGTGATGGGGACAGTTCTGGCTATGGCTACACCTTC. Translated, it gives CATSDGDSSGYGYTF.

The chain recombines TRBV18 with TRBJ1-1, with 9 positions matching TRBD1. CDR1 is KGHSH and CDR2 is LQKENI in the germline V gene. The CDR3 contains 15 residues. The V gene end was trimmed by 2 bases and the J gene end by 2 bases; junction bases not matched to a gene: 3. CDR3 loop: CASSPGTGINTEAFF. CDR3 sequence (DNA): TGTGCCAGCTCACCAGGGACAGGGATTAACACTGAAGCTTTCTTT.

J is TRBJ1-4 and V is TRBV19; D is undetermined. Trimming pared 6 bases from V and 0 bases from J, leaving 11 bases between. The CDR3 has 15 amino acids. Germline loops: CDR1 LNHDA, CDR2 SQIVND (reference sequence). CDR3 in amino acids: CASSDQVATNEKLFF. CDR3 in DNA: TGTGCCAGTAGCGATCAGGTAGCAACTAATGAAAAACTGTTTTTT.

In its sample, this clone was seen once. This chain connects TRBV11-2 to TRBJ2-2; 10 bases agree with TRBD2. The V and J ends lost 5 bases and 3 bases, in that order; junction bases with no gene match: 3. Germline V gene sequence: CDR1 SGHAT, CDR2 FQNNGV. The CDR3 spans 15 residues. The CDR3 is CASSPTSGDTGELFF. CDR3 bases: TGTGCCAGCAGCCCCACTAGCGGGGACACCGGGGAGCTGTTTTTT.

This rearrangement joins TRBV19 to TRBJ2-7, with D tentatively TRBD2 (7 bases). The CDR3 covers 16 residues. Trimming shortened V by 2 bases and J by 7 bases, and 21 bases separated the two germline ends. Per germline, CDR1 LNHDA and CDR2 SQIVND (reference sequence). Here the CDR3 reads CASSISGRGGGEEQYF. CDR3 sequence (DNA): TGTGCCAGTAGTATATCGGGCCGGGGCGGGGGCGAGGAGCAGTACTTC.

The chain combines TRBV3-1 (or the pseudogene TRBV3-2) with TRBJ1-2; unclear D gene. V shed 3 bases and J shed 2 bases, with 7 bases lying between them. Germline-derived CDR1 and CDR2 are LGHDT and YNNKEL (reference sequence). The CDR3 length is 13 residues. The CDR3 protein is CASSQRSNYGYTF. CDR3 DNA: TGTGCCAGCAGCCAGAGATCCAACTATGGCTACACCTTC.

V gene TRBV28 combines with J gene TRBJ1-2; D is perhaps TRBD1 (6 bases). V lost 8 bases to trimming and J lost 2 bases, with 15 bases between them. Per germline, CDR1 MDHEN and CDR2 SYDVKM. This CDR3 is 14 amino acids long. The CDR3 spells CASVVGQANYGYTF. The CDR3 coding sequence is TGTGCCAGCGTGGTGGGACAAGCGAACTATGGCTACACCTTC.

This clone was detected only a few times. The chain carries TRBV28 and TRBJ1-5; 7 nucleotides line up with TRBD1. Germline CDR1 reads MDHEN; CDR2 reads SYDVKM. Germline trimming cut 2 bases from V and 4 bases from J; bases unmatched to any gene: 5. This CDR3 has 15 amino acids. Here the CDR3 reads CASSLTGQANQPQHF. The CDR3 DNA sequence: TGTGCCAGCAGTTTAACCGGACAGGCAAATCAGCCCCAGCATTTT.

In DNA, the CDR3 is TGTGCCAGCAGTTACTCTAGGGGGCGAATTAACACCATATATTTT. This translates into CASSYSRGRINTIYF. J is TRBJ1-3 and V is TRBV6-5; 7 positions match TRBD1. The V gene end was trimmed by 0 bases and the J gene end by 7 bases; junction bases not matched to a gene: 6. Looked up from germline, CDR1 is MNHEY and CDR2 is SVGAGI. CDR3 length: 15 residues.

The chain uses TRBV3-1 (or the pseudogene TRBV3-2) and TRBJ1-3; 8 bases are a match to TRBD1. This CDR3 comprises 15 residues. Germline V gene lookup returns CDR1 LGHDT and CDR2 YNNKEL (reference sequence). V dropped 4 bases and J dropped 4; count of bases not matched to a gene: 6. The CDR3 protein is CASSPRGLGGNTIYF. CDR3 nucleotide sequence: TGTGCCAGCAGCCCCAGGGGGCTTGGCGGAAACACCATATATTTT.

The V gene is TRBV3-1 (or the pseudogene TRBV3-2), the J gene TRBJ2-5; 11 nucleotides line up with TRBD1. V was clipped by 4 bases and J by 3 bases; unmatched bases: 10. Germline assignment: CDR1 LGHDT and CDR2 YNNKEL (reference sequence). The CDR3 contains 17 residues. The DNA of the CDR3 is TGTGCCAGCAGCCCTACCATCGGGACAGGGGGAGAAGAGACCCAGTACTTC. This sequence encodes CASSPTIGTGGEETQYF.

The chain links TRBV6-5 to TRBJ2-7, with 8 positions matching TRBD2. V shed 8 bases and J 1 base; nucleotides not matched to a gene: 7. CDR1 is MNHEY, CDR2 SVGAGI, per germline. This CDR3 region has 14 residues. The CDR3 loop reads CASYPSGLSYEQYF. The DNA for the CDR3 is TGTGCCAGCTATCCTAGCGGGCTATCCTACGAGCAGTACTTC.

This clone appeared a few times. The CDR3 DNA is TGTGCCAGCAGTCCCCTCCATCTCGGCGGGGAGCTGTTTTTT. It encodes CASSPLHLGGELFF. The chain uses TRBV27 and TRBJ2-2; unclear D gene. Trimming took 5 bases from V and 7 from J, leaving 14 bases between them. The CDR3 length is 14 residues. CDR1 is MNHEY, CDR2 SMNVEV, per germline (reference sequence).